The next 9 T cell receptor beta chains were all read from a single sample in a study of CD8 T cells in ankylosing spondylitis. TCRdb recomputed calls from the 5' RACE reads with MiXCR, one row per CDR3 protein. The sample includes roughly 370,000 distinct CDR3 sequences, 20% to 25% of them seen just once. General study points: Seemingly characteristic of ankylosing spondylitis blood was a TCR beta motif consisting of about 8 highly homologous variants.

Their antigen targets remain unknown. Material: blood, either unsorted or a sorted T cell fraction (not recorded which). The receptors come from a male donor with ankylosing spondylitis.

A few counts support this clonotype. This chain connects TRBV7-2 to TRBJ1-3; D not resolved. The CDR3 is made up of 16 amino acids. Deletions cut 5 bases from V and 4 bases from J, with 18 bases between. The germline V gene encodes CDR1 SGHTA and CDR2 FQGNSA. The CDR3 region is CASSPTPGPRGNTIYF. Written as DNA, the CDR3 is TGTGCCAGCAGCCCCACCCCCGGGCCTCGAGGAAACACCATATATTTT.

This clonotype was seen a handful of times. The chain links TRBV20-1 to TRBJ2-1, with D tentatively TRBD1 or TRBD2 (5 bases each). Trimming removed 1 base from V and 3 bases from J, with 19 bases in between. In germline, CDR1 is DFQATT, CDR2 SNEGSKA (reference sequence). This CDR3 contains 17 residues. CDR3 amino acids: CSARGGFGTGRYNEQFF. In DNA, the CDR3 is TGCAGTGCTAGAGGCGGATTTGGGACGGGGCGCTACAATGAGCAGTTCTTC.

This clonotype has only a few counts. The chain recombines TRBV29-1 with TRBJ2-5, with D tentatively TRBD1 (6 bases). This CDR3 comprises 11 residues. The germline V gene has CDR1 SQVTM and CDR2 ANQGSEA. Between the trimmed V and J ends, which lost 8 bases and 2 bases, there was a span of 9 bases. The CDR3 coding sequence is TGCAGCACTAGGGGGCAAGAGACCCAGTACTTC. It yields the protein CSTRGQETQYF.

V gene TRBV20-1 combines with J gene TRBJ2-1; D is perhaps TRBD2 (6 bases). Between the trimmed V and J ends, which lost 5 bases and 8 bases, there was a span of 22 bases. The CDR3 is 15 residues long. Germline CDR1 reads DFQATT; CDR2 reads SNEGSKA (reference sequence). CDR3 amino acids: CSAHPLGEVFDEQFF. In DNA, the CDR3 is TGCAGTGCTCACCCCTTAGGGGAGGTCTTCGATGAGCAGTTCTTC.

V is TRBV20-1 and J is TRBJ2-1; no reliable D call. V dropped 4 bases and J dropped 7 bases, with 8 bases sitting between them. The CDR3 spans 11 residues. Germline assignment: CDR1 DFQATT and CDR2 SNEGSKA (reference sequence). For the CDR3, the DNA is TGCAGTGCTACCCCTGGTAATGAGCAGTTCTTC. This translates into CSATPGNEQFF.

This clonotype was found a few times. J is TRBJ2-1 and V is TRBV28; D might be TRBD2 (6 bases). Germline V CDR1 and CDR2: MDHEN, SYDVKM. The CDR3 consists of 16 residues. V lost 2 bases to trimming and J lost 6 bases, with 17 bases between them. CDR3 bases: TGTGCCAGCAGTTTAGCTGGGACTGTAGAACCCAATGAGCAGTTCTTC. Encoded protein: CASSLAGTVEPNEQFF.

This clonotype showed up just a few times. The chain carries TRBV27 and TRBJ2-7; TRBD2 matches at 8 bases. Germline V gives CDR1 MNHEY, CDR2 SMNVEV (reference sequence). J was trimmed by 5 bases and V by 6 bases; bases with no gene match: 15. This CDR3 contains 16 residues. CDR3 protein: CASRLNPAGVQDEQYF. CDR3 nucleotides: TGTGCCAGCAGACTTAATCCAGCGGGAGTTCAGGACGAGCAGTACTTC.

The chain couples TRBV4-2 to TRBJ2-1; 13 nucleotides match TRBD2. The CDR3 is 16 amino acids. Germline V gene lookup returns CDR1 LGHNA and CDR2 YNFKEQ. J lost 9 bases, V lost 5 bases, and 10 bases had no gene match. CDR3 in amino acids: CASSKTGTSGMFEQFF. The CDR3 coding sequence is TGTGCCAGCAGCAAAACCGGGACTAGCGGGATGTTTGAGCAGTTCTTC.

The CDR3 bases are TGTGCCAGCAGTTTAAGACAGGGAACACTTGGCTACACCTTC. It encodes CASSLRQGTLGYTF. The chain carries TRBV12-3 or TRBV12-4 and TRBJ1-2; 7 nucleotides match TRBD1. This CDR3 is built from 14 residues. J was trimmed by 7 bases and V by 2 bases; bases with no gene match: 7.